Reported below is one T cell receptor (beta chain). Its target is unknown. It is likely a read error, because the conserved phenylalanine at the end of the CDR3 is missing. The DNA is omitted, as the CDR3 cannot be located on it reliably, and the CDR3 follows TCRdb's listing. The data were obtained in a study of blood T cells in healthy people across ages. Study-level results: Diversity estimates drawn from one million T cells were deemed underestimates.

Primers used in a second PCR of roughly 6 to 12 cycles were a sample-barcoded 5' primer and a J-beta primer mix. Any given sample supplied a minimum of 3 million CDR3-containing paired-end reads. One entry per CDR3 protein, called by TCRdb with MiXCR from the 5' RACE reads. The sample yields 550,000 to 700,000 distinct CDR3 sequences, approximately 30% seen once. The CDR3 spans 12 amino acids, including both terminal residues. Germline-derived CDR1 and CDR2 are SGHAT and FQNNGV. The sequence was obtained from a woman between 65 and 79 years old in good health. Material for sequencing was blood. The chain employs TRBV11-2 and TRBJ2-5; TRBD1, as called in the table, went unchecked against the DNA. This chain's CDR3 is CASSLNRDRLVI.